The 21 T cell receptor beta chains below were found in one sample sequenced in a study of cytomegalovirus exposure and HLA in healthy donors. The PCR was carried out with 60 Vbeta primers and 13 Jbeta primers. The assay was immunoSEQ multiplex PCR, and TCRdb's table has in-frame clones only and misses some. Of approximately 51,000 clones listed, around 82% are singletons. Sequencing was done on a sample of PBMCs. These receptors all stem from a boy under 18 in good health and CMV-seropositive.

The V and J genes are TRBV11-2 and TRBJ2-4; maybe TRBD2 (6 bases). V was trimmed by 5 bases and J by 7 bases, leaving 15 bases between them. The CDR3 is 14 amino acids. Germline CDR1 and CDR2: SGHAT and FQNNGV. DNA of the CDR3: TGTGCCAGCAGCCCCGACGGAGGGAAGAACATTCAGTACTTC. Its translation is CASSPDGGKNIQYF.

This clone was counted between two and nine times. V is TRBV5-6 and J is TRBJ2-1; 8 bases are a match to TRBD1. V shed 4 bases and J 8 bases; nucleotides not matched to a gene: 8. The CDR3 spans 14 residues. The germline V gene encodes CDR1 SGHDT and CDR2 YYEEEE. CDR3 nucleotide sequence: TGTGCCAGCAGCCACCAAAGGACAGGGCATGAGCAGTTCTTC. Protein sequence: CASSHQRTGHEQFF. Full variable domain (remainder filled in from reference TRBV5-6 and TRBJ2-1): DAGVTQSPTHLIKTRGQQVTLRCSPKSGHDTVSWYQQALGQGPQFIFQYYEEEERQRGNFPDRFSGHQFPNYSSELNVNALLLGDSALYLCASSHQRTGHEQFFGPGTRLTVL.

V usage is TRBV27 and J usage is TRBJ2-7, with D possibly being TRBD1 (6 bases). V was clipped by 6 bases and J by 6 bases, with 12 bases between them. The CDR3 runs 12 residues. Germline CDR1 is MNHEY and CDR2 is SMNVEV (reference sequence). CDR3 in amino acids: CASSPTGFEQYF. The CDR3 nucleotides are TGTGCCAGCAGCCCGACAGGTTTCGAGCAGTACTTC.

The rearrangement links TRBV7-9 to TRBJ2-1; D not certain. This CDR3 spans 12 amino acids. Germline CDR1 SEHNR, CDR2 FQNEAQ (reference sequence). Trimming took off 4 bases at V and 7 bases at J, with 8 bases between the two ends. The CDR3 loop reads CASSSPRNEQFF. CDR3 DNA sequence: TGTGCCAGCAGCTCCCCTAGGAATGAGCAGTTCTTC.

CDR3 loop: CASSLPTNEQFF. As DNA, the CDR3 is TGTGCCAGCAGCTTGCCTACCAATGAGCAGTTCTTC. The V gene is TRBV5-4, the J gene TRBJ2-1; D unresolved. Germline assignment: CDR1 SGHNT and CDR2 YYREEE (reference sequence). V lost 1 base, J lost 6 bases, and 5 bases lay in between. This CDR3 is 12 amino acids long. Supplemented by reference TRBV5-4 and TRBJ2-1, the full variable domain reads ETGVTQSPTHLIKTRGQQVTLRCSSQSGHNTVSWYQQALGQGPQFIFQYYREEENGRGNFPPRFSGLQFPNYSSELNVNALELDDSALYLCASSLPTNEQFFGPGTRLTVL.

The chain employs TRBV2 and TRBJ2-2; no firm D call. CDR1 and CDR2 (germline): SNHLY, FYNNEI. CDR3 length: 14 amino acids. The V end lost 5 bases, the J end lost 0 bases, and 7 bases lay between the germline ends. CDR3 protein: CASSPASNTGELFF. DNA for the CDR3: TGTGCCAGCAGTCCAGCGTCGAACACCGGGGAGCTGTTTTTT.

The J gene is TRBJ1-5, the V gene TRBV19, with D maybe TRBD1 (6 bases). Germline loops: CDR1 LNHDA, CDR2 SQIVND (reference sequence). V shed 0 bases and J shed 4 bases, with 7 bases lying between them. The CDR3 covers 14 residues. CDR3 bases: TGTGCCAGTAGTATAGAAAGGGGGAATCAGCCCCAGCATTTT. Its translation is CASSIERGNQPQHF.

The genes are TRBV4-1 and TRBJ1-2; D is perhaps TRBD1 (6 bases). From germline, CDR1 is MGHRA and CDR2 YSYEKL. The CDR3 sequence is 11 residues long. V was cut by 3 bases and J by 13 bases, with 12 bases left in between. CDR3 nucleotide sequence: TGCGCCAGCAGCCACCAACAGGGTGTCACCTTC. Translating gives CASSHQQGVTF.

This chain uses TRBV19 with TRBJ1-2; D is ambiguous. Germline V gene data show CDR1 as LNHDA and CDR2 as SQIVND (reference sequence). V lost 5 bases to trimming and J lost 4 bases, with 11 bases between them. The CDR3 totals 13 residues. In nucleotides, the CDR3 is TGTGCCAGTAGTTTCACTAATTCCTATGGCTACACCTTC. It encodes CASSFTNSYGYTF.

The genes are TRBV7-9 and TRBJ2-5; the D gene is possibly TRBD2 (7 bases). The CDR3 is made up of 15 amino acids. Per the germline V gene, CDR1 is SEHNR and CDR2 is FQNEAQ (reference sequence). Trimming removed 2 bases at V and 2 bases at J, with 12 bases between. CDR3 in DNA: TGTGCCAGCAGCTTATTCGGGGGGCATCAAGAGACCCAGTACTTC. Translation: CASSLFGGHQETQYF.

The chain combines TRBV6-5 with TRBJ1-5; 8 nucleotides agree with TRBD1. With 4 bases clipped from V and 0 bases from J, the junction kept 5 bases outside the gene matches. Germline V lookup: CDR1 MNHEY, CDR2 SVGAGI. CDR3 length: 16 residues. The CDR3 region is CASSSGTGFSNQPQHF. The CDR3, as DNA: TGTGCCAGCAGTTCCGGGACAGGTTTTAGCAATCAGCCCCAGCATTTT.

This clone occurred a few times. V and J are TRBV7-9 and TRBJ1-2; the D is unclear. V was trimmed by 5 bases and J by 8 bases, leaving 21 bases between them. This CDR3 comprises 15 residues. Germline CDR1 is SEHNR and CDR2 is FQNEAQ (reference sequence). This CDR3 is CASSPIAAGWYGYTF. CDR3 in DNA: TGTGCCAGCAGCCCCATCGCCGCGGGGTGGTACGGCTACACCTTC.

The V gene is TRBV5-1, the J gene TRBJ2-3; 12 bases are shared with TRBD2. The CDR3 sequence is 16 residues long. The V and J ends lost 5 bases and 1 base, in that order; junction bases with no gene match: 5. Per the germline V gene, CDR1 is SGHRS and CDR2 is YFSETQ. This CDR3 reads CASRGRLAGGTDTQYF. CDR3 nucleotide sequence: TGCGCCAGCAGGGGGAGACTAGCGGGGGGCACAGATACGCAGTATTTT.

This clone was seen more than once but under ten times. This chain links TRBV5-4 with TRBJ2-1, with unresolved D. This CDR3 region has 13 residues. The V gene lost 7 bases and the J gene lost 4 bases, with 12 bases spanning the gap. Germline lookup yields CDR1 SGHNT and CDR2 YYREEE (reference sequence). CDR3 protein: CASALTLYNEQFF. CDR3 in DNA: TGTGCCAGCGCCCTGACTCTTTACAATGAGCAGTTCTTC.

The chain employs TRBV5-4 and TRBJ2-2, with unresolved D. Germline CDR1 SGHNT, CDR2 YYREEE (reference sequence). Trimming cost V 2 bases and J 6 bases, with 11 bases left between them. This CDR3 contains 14 residues. CDR3 DNA sequence: TGTGCCAGCAGCTTTGTCTCCCGGGCCGGGGAGCTGTTTTTT. Its protein product is CASSFVSRAGELFF.

The chain recombines TRBV5-6 with TRBJ1-2; 8 bases fit TRBD1. CDR3 size: 14 residues. Looked up from germline, CDR1 is SGHDT and CDR2 is YYEEEE. The trim removed 3 bases at V and 2 bases at J, leaving 3 bases unmatched. CDR3 region: CASSYQGANYGYTF. The CDR3 DNA follows: TGTGCCAGCAGCTACCAGGGGGCCAACTATGGCTACACCTTC.

V usage is TRBV11-2 and J usage is TRBJ2-7; D gene ambiguous. This CDR3 spans 16 amino acids. Trimming removed 5 bases at V and 3 bases at J, with 20 bases between. The germline V gene encodes CDR1 SGHAT and CDR2 FQNNGV. CDR3 loop: CASSPSAEPLFYEQYF. CDR3 coding DNA: TGTGCCAGCAGCCCGTCTGCCGAGCCTCTATTCTACGAGCAGTACTTC.

The gene calls are TRBV7-9 and TRBJ2-1, with D possibly TRBD1 on 6 matching bases. The length of the CDR3 is 16 residues. V was clipped by 5 bases and J by 4 bases, with 18 bases between them. Germline CDR1 is SEHNR and CDR2 is FQNEAQ (reference sequence). In DNA form, the CDR3 reads TGTGCCAGCAGCGTCGCCATGGGGGCGCGGTACAATGAGCAGTTCTTC. It translates to CASSVAMGARYNEQFF. Together with reference TRBV7-9 and TRBJ2-1, the CDR3 gives the full variable domain: DTGVSQNPRHKITKRGQNVTFRCDPISEHNRLYWYRQTLGQGPEFLTYFQNEAQLEKSRLLSDRFSAERPKGSFSTLEIQRTEQGDSAMYLCASSVAMGARYNEQFFGPGTRLTVL.

This chain connects TRBV5-5 to TRBJ2-7, with 11 positions matching TRBD1. Germline V gene sequence: CDR1 SGHKS, CDR2 YYEKEE (reference sequence). The CDR3 contains 15 residues. Losses at the gene ends were 4 bases for V and 3 bases for J; bases not matched to a gene: 6. The DNA of the CDR3 is TGTGCCAGCAGCCCGGAGGGGACAGGGGGCTACGAGCAGTACTTC. It yields the protein CASSPEGTGGYEQYF.

This chain connects TRBV19 to TRBJ2-7; D not resolved. The CDR3 has 11 amino acids. In germline, CDR1 is LNHDA, CDR2 SQIVND (reference sequence). CDR3 nucleotide sequence: TGTGCAACCAGAGGCGCCTACGAGCAGTACTTC. Protein sequence: CATRGAYEQYF.

This clone has only a few counts. The CDR3 DNA follows: TGTGCCTTAGTGGGCCGGACACGAAGCTACACCTTC. It specifies CALVGRTRSYTF. The chain joins TRBV2 to TRBJ1-2; TRBD1 might be the D (5 bases). Looked up from germline, CDR1 is SNHLY and CDR2 is FYNNEI. Deletions cut 11 bases from V and 9 bases from J, with 19 bases between. The CDR3 runs 12 residues.